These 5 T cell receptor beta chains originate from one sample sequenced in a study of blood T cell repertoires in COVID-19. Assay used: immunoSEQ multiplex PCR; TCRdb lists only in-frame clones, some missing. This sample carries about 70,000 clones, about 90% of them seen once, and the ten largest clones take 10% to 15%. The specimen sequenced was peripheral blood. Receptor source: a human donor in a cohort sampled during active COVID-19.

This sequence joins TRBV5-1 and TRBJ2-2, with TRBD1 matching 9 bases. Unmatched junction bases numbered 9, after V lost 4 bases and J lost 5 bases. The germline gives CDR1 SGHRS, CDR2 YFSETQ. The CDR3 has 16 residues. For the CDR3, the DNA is TGCGCCAGCAGCAATCCCGGGACAGGGAAAACCGGGGAGCTGTTTTTT. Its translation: CASSNPGTGKTGELFF.

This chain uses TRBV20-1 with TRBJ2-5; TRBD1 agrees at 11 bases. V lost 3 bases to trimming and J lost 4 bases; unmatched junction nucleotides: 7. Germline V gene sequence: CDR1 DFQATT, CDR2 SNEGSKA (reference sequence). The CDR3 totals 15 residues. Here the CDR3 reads CSASLGTGGPETQYF. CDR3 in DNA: TGCAGTGCTAGTCTGGGGACAGGGGGACCAGAGACCCAGTACTTC.

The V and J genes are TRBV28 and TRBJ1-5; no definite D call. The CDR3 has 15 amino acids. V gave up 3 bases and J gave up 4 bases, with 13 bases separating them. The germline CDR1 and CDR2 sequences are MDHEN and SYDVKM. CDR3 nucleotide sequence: TGTGCCAGCAGTTTGGGTGGATGGAGGAATCAGCCCCAGCATTTT. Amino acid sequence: CASSLGGWRNQPQHF.

CDR3 DNA: TGTGCCAGTAGTATGGGACAGGAGTACGAGCAGTACTTC. This translates into CASSMGQEYEQYF. The chain is built from TRBV19 and TRBJ2-7, with 8 bases fitting TRBD1. Unmatched junction bases numbered 2, after V lost 3 bases and J lost 4 bases. Germline V gives CDR1 LNHDA, CDR2 SQIVND (reference sequence). The CDR3 runs to 13 residues.

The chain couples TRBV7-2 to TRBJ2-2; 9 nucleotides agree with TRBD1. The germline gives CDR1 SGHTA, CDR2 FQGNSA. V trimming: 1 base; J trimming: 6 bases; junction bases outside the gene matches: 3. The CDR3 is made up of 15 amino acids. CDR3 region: CASSLVQGAPGELFF. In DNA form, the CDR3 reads TGTGCCAGCAGCTTAGTACAGGGGGCACCCGGGGAGCTGTTTTTT.